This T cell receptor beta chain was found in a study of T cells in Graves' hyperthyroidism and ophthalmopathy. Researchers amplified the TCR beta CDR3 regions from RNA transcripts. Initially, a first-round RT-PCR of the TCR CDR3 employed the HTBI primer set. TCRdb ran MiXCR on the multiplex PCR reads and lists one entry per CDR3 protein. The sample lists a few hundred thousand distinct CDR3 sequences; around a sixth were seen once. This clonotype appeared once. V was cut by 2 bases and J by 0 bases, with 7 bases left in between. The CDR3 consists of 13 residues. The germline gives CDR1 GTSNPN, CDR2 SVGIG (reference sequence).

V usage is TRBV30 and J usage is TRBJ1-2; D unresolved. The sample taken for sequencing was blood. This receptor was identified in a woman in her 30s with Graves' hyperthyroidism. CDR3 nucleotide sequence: TGTGCCTGGAGTATCACAGCTAACTATGGCTACACCTTC. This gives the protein CAWSITANYGYTF.